This entry lists 9 T cell receptor beta chains sequenced from one sample in a study of shared clonotypes between healthy human individuals. Here immunoSEQ multiplex PCR was the method, and the copy in TCRdb shows in-frame clones only, minus some. This sample has roughly 2 million clones, with almost 96% found just once. The sample comprised naive CD4+ T cells sorted from blood. Subset here: CD45RA+ positively selected. The receptor set was obtained from a man aged 18 to 35 in good health.

As to this clone: Other DNA sequences in this specimen translate into the identical CDR3. The V gene is TRBV6-5, the J gene TRBJ2-5; no clear D gene. This CDR3 is built from 12 residues. The germline V and J ends were trimmed by 5 bases and 5 bases, with 9 bases remaining between them. Germline V gene data show CDR1 as MNHEY and CDR2 as SVGAGI. Here the CDR3 DNA reads TGTGCCAGCAGTCGGTCGGGCGAGACCCAGTACTTC. This codes for CASSRSGETQYF.

J is TRBJ2-7 and V is TRBV10-1; D is perhaps TRBD1 (6 bases). Germline values: CDR1 WNHNN, CDR2 SYGVQD (reference sequence). This CDR3 comprises 14 residues. Trimming cost V 0 bases and J 7 bases, with 13 bases left between them. The CDR3 nucleotides read TGCGCCAGCAGTGAGTCAGGACAGCCGGATGAGCAGTACTTC. It codes for CASSESGQPDEQYF.

This clone appeared a few times. The V gene is TRBV7-9, the J gene TRBJ2-7, with 7 bases matching TRBD1. J lost 0 bases, V lost 7 bases, and 3 bases had no gene match. CDR1 is SEHNR and CDR2 is FQNEAQ in the germline V gene (reference sequence). The CDR3 is 13 residues long. CDR3 region: CASKPGGSYEQYF. DNA for the CDR3: TGTGCCAGCAAACCAGGGGGCTCCTACGAGCAGTACTTC. The whole variable domain, filled in from reference TRBV7-9 and TRBJ2-7, reads DTGVSQNPRHKITKRGQNVTFRCDPISEHNRLYWYRQTLGQGPEFLTYFQNEAQLEKSRLLSDRFSAERPKGSFSTLEIQRTEQGDSAMYLCASKPGGSYEQYFGPGTRLTVT.

The chain uses TRBV10-1 and TRBJ2-5, with D unresolved. The CDR3 spans 12 residues. Germline assignment: CDR1 WNHNN and CDR2 SYGVQD (reference sequence). V dropped 3 bases and J dropped 7 bases, with 9 bases sitting between them. The CDR3 loop reads CASSDGRGTQYF. The CDR3 DNA is TGCGCCAGCAGTGACGGACGAGGGACCCAGTACTTC.

This clone was seen once. The V and J genes are TRBV5-1 and TRBJ1-5; tentatively, D is TRBD1 (5 bases). Trimming left V 0 bases short and J 6 bases short, with 10 bases between. Germline V gene lookup returns CDR1 SGHRS and CDR2 YFSETQ. There are 14 residues in the CDR3. The CDR3 DNA reads as TGCGCCAGCAGCTTGGTGGGGGACCGTCAGCCCCAGCATTTT. It translates to CASSLVGDRQPQHF.

The chain carries TRBV7-8 and TRBJ2-3; 7 bases align to TRBD2. Germline V gene data show CDR1 as SGHVS and CDR2 as FQNEAQ. The CDR3 is 15 residues long. Unmatched junction bases numbered 7, after V lost 1 base and J lost 6 bases. Written as DNA, the CDR3 is TGTGCCAGCAGCTTAGACGGGAGGAACGGGGATACGCAGTATTTT. Translation: CASSLDGRNGDTQYF.

The chain links TRBV4-1 to TRBJ1-6; D gene unclear. Trimming removed 3 bases from V and 14 bases from J, with 17 bases in between. CDR1 MGHRA and CDR2 YSYEKL come from the germline V gene. This CDR3 has 14 amino acids. CDR3 DNA sequence: TGCGCCAGCAGCCATTACCTGGACCGCGGATCCCTCCACTTT. As protein: CASSHYLDRGSLHF.

The chain joins TRBV10-3 to TRBJ2-3, with a weak D call TRBD2 (5 bases). The CDR3 loop spans 14 amino acids. The V gene's germline CDR1 is ENHRY and CDR2 SYGVKD. The V gene lost 11 bases and the J gene lost 0 bases, with 15 bases spanning the gap. The CDR3 nucleotides are TGTGCCTCCAGAAGCGGACCTAGCACAGATACGCAGTATTTT. Translation gives CASRSGPSTDTQYF.

The CDR3 spells CASTEGRDYEQYF. As DNA, the CDR3 is TGTGCCAGCACGGAAGGACGAGACTACGAGCAGTACTTC. The chain joins TRBV28 to TRBJ2-7; D gene unclear. Trimming removed 7 bases at V and 3 bases at J, with 13 bases between. CDR3 length: 13 amino acids. Germline assignment: CDR1 MDHEN and CDR2 SYDVKM.